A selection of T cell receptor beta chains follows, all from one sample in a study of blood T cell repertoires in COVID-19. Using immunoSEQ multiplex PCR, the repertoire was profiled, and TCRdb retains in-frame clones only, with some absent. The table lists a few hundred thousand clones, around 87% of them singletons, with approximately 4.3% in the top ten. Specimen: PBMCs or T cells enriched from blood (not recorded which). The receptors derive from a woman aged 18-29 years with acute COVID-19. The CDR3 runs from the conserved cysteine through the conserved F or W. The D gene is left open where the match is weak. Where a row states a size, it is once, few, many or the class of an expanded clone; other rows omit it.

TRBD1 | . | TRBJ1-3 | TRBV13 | TGTGCCAGCAGCTTCTACCTACAGGGGACGGGAAACACCATATATTTT | CASSFYLQGTGNTIYF
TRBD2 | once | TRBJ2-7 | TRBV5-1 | TGCGCCAGCAGCTTGGGCGGGAGGGCCTCCTACGAGCAGTACTTC | CASSLGGRASYEQYF
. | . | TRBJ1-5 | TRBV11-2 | TGTGCCAGCAGCTTGGGGACATTTAATCAGCCCCAGCATTTT | CASSLGTFNQPQHF
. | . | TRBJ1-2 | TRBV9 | TGTGCCAGCAGCGTAGTACCCGGGCGGGATAACTATGGCTACACCTTC | CASSVVPGRDNYGYTF
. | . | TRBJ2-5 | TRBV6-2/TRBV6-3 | TGTGCCAGCAGTTATGGGGGAGGCAGGGGAGGGCAGACCCAGTACTTC | CASSYGGGRGGQTQYF
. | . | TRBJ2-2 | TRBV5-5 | TGTGCCAGCAGCTTATGGGGGGGCGCGACCGGGGAGCTGTTTTTT | CASSLWGGATGELFF
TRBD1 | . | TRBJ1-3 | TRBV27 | TGTGCCAGCGGCGGGACAGGGGGAACGGATGGAAACACCATATATTTT | CASGGTGGTDGNTIYF
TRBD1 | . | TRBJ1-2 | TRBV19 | TGTGCCAGTAGTGTGGACAGGGACAACTATGGCTACACCTTC | CASSVDRDNYGYTF
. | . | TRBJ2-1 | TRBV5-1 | TGCGCCAGCAGAGAAGGGGGATCCGCCAATGAGCAGTTCTTC | CASREGGSANEQFF
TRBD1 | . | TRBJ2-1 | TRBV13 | TGTGCCAGCAGCTCCCGGGACAGGAGCTCCTACAATGAGCAGTTCTTC | CASSSRDRSSYNEQFF
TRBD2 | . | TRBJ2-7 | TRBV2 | TGTGCCAGCACTGCGGGAGCTACCTACGAGCAGTACTTC | CASTAGATYEQYF
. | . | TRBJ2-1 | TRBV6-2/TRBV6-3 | TGTGCCAGCAGTTCATCCCGGAGCTCCTACAATGAGCAGTTCTTC | CASSSSRSSYNEQFF
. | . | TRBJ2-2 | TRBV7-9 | TGTGCCAGCAGCCCCGGGGCGGGGCTCGGTGCCGGGGAGCTGTTTTTT | CASSPGAGLGAGELFF
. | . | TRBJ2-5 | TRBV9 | TGTGCCAGCAGCGTGTCCAGCGGATCGAGAGAGACCCAGTACTTC | CASSVSSGSRETQYF
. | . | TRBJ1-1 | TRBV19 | TGTGCCAGTACGGACAACTATTACACTGAAGCTTTCTTT | CASTDNYYTEAFF
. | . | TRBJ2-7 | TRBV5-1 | TGCGCCAGCAGCTCCGGTTGGAGCGGCTCCTACGAGCAGTACTTC | CASSSGWSGSYEQYF
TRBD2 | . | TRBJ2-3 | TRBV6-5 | TGTGCCAGCAGTTACTCCGGACTAGCGGGAGGGAGTACGCAGTATTTT | CASSYSGLAGGSTQYF
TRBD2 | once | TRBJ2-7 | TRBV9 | TGTGCCAGCAGCGTAGATGACGGTAGCGGGGATTACGAGCAGTACTTC | CASSVDDGSGDYEQYF
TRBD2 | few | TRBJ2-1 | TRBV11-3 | TGTGCCAGCAGCTCTACTAGCGGACCTTACAATGAGCAGTTCTTC | CASSSTSGPYNEQFF
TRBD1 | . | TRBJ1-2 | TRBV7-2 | TGTGCCAGCAGACCCAACACAGGGGGCACCTATGGCTACACCTTC | CASRPNTGGTYGYTF
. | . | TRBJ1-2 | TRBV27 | TGTGCCAGCAGTTTAGGGGGCAAGGGGAATGGGGGCTACACCTTC | CASSLGGKGNGGYTF
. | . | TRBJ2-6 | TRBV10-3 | TGTGCCATCAGGACGGGGAGCTCTGGGGCCAACGTCCTGACTTTC | CAIRTGSSGANVLTF